Below are 23 T cell receptor beta chains sequenced from a single sample in a study of OX40 agonist ivuxolimab in advanced cancers. Profiled with immunoSEQ multiplex PCR; TCRdb holds only in-frame clones, not every one. The table shows 60,000 to 70,000 clones, with 75% to 85% occurring only once. Sequencing was performed on CD4+ or CD8+ T cells sorted from blood, taken in a trial of the OX40 agonist ivuxolimab. Receptor source: an adult with an advanced solid tumor such as melanoma, head and neck, liver or kidney cancer.

The genes are TRBV6-1 and TRBJ1-2; tentatively, D is TRBD1 (6 bases). Germline V gives CDR1 MNHNS, CDR2 SASEGT. The germline V and J ends were trimmed by 2 bases and 9 bases, with 13 bases remaining between them. The CDR3 totals 13 residues. The CDR3 nucleotides read TGTGCCAGCAGTGAATTTAGGGGGATGAGCTACACCTTC. It translates to CASSEFRGMSYTF.

This sequence joins TRBV7-9 and TRBJ2-1, with D possibly being TRBD1 (5 bases). The germline V gene encodes CDR1 SEHNR and CDR2 FQNEAQ (reference sequence). This CDR3 region has 13 residues. Trimming took 5 bases from V and 5 from J, leaving 10 bases between them. This CDR3 is CASSPTVHNEQFF. In DNA, the CDR3 is TGTGCCAGCAGCCCGACAGTCCACAATGAGCAGTTCTTC.

V is TRBV7-9 and J is TRBJ1-4, with 7 bases that match TRBD1. With 5 bases clipped from V and 4 bases from J, the junction kept 4 bases outside the gene matches. The length of the CDR3 is 14 residues. CDR1 is SEHNR and CDR2 is FQNEAQ in the germline V gene (reference sequence). This CDR3 is CASSRGTVNEKLFF. CDR3 DNA sequence: TGTGCCAGCAGCCGCGGGACAGTTAATGAAAAACTGTTTTTT.

The gene calls are TRBV7-2 and TRBJ1-1; D remains ambiguous. V was clipped by 5 bases and J by 1 base, with 17 bases between them. CDR1 is SGHTA, CDR2 FQGNSA, per germline. The CDR3 is 16 residues long. CDR3 coding DNA: TGTGCCAGCAGCACATCCGGTGGGAGACAGAACACTGAAGCTTTCTTT. Residues: CASSTSGGRQNTEAFF.

The chain couples TRBV7-2 to TRBJ1-2, with a weak D call TRBD1 (5 bases). The CDR3 sequence is 13 residues long. Germline lookup yields CDR1 SGHTA and CDR2 FQGNSA. Trimming stripped 5 bases from V and 6 bases from J, with 13 bases between. CDR3 residues: CASSPGLGDGYTF. The CDR3 region has the DNA TGTGCCAGCAGCCCCGGGTTAGGGGATGGCTACACCTTC. The full variable domain, completed using reference TRBV7-2 and TRBJ1-2, is GAGVSQSPSNKVTEKGKDVELRCDPISGHTALYWYRQSLGQGLEFLIYFQGNSAPDKSGLPSDRFSAERTGGSVSTLTIQRTQQEDSAVYLCASSPGLGDGYTFGSGTRLTVV.

The chain couples TRBV7-2 to TRBJ1-2; TRBD1 aligns across 7 bases. V gave up 3 bases and J gave up 9 bases; unmatched junction bases: 4. The CDR3 loop spans 12 amino acids. CDR1 SGHTA and CDR2 FQGNSA come from the germline V gene. The CDR3 loop reads CASSFGQVSYTF. Here the CDR3 DNA reads TGTGCCAGCAGCTTCGGACAGGTCAGCTACACCTTC. Supplemented by reference TRBV7-2 and TRBJ1-2, the full variable domain reads GAGVSQSPSNKVTEKGKDVELRCDPISGHTALYWYRQSLGQGLEFLIYFQGNSAPDKSGLPSDRFSAERTGGSVSTLTIQRTQQEDSAVYLCASSFGQVSYTFGSGTRLTVV.

This clone was seen once. The rearrangement uses TRBV11-3 and TRBJ2-2; no clear D. CDR3 size: 14 residues. The germline CDR1 and CDR2 sequences are SGHNT and YENEEA. Trimming took off 1 base at V and 4 bases at J, with 7 bases between the two ends. CDR3: CASSLGASTGELFF. CDR3 bases: TGTGCCAGCAGCTTAGGGGCGAGCACCGGGGAGCTGTTTTTT.

The chain is built from TRBV7-6 and TRBJ2-7; the D gene could be TRBD1 or TRBD2 (5 bases each). V was cut by 5 bases and J by 4 bases, with 15 bases left in between. Germline CDR1 and CDR2: SGHVS and FNYEAQ. The CDR3 totals 14 residues. The CDR3 DNA follows: TGTGCCAGCAGCCTGGGACCCGGGGATTACGAGCAGTACTTC. Amino acids: CASSLGPGDYEQYF. Using reference TRBV7-6 and TRBJ2-7 for the parts outside the CDR3, the full variable domain is GAGVSQSPRYKVTKRGQDVALRCDPISGHVSLYWYRQALGQGPEFLTYFNYEAQQDKSGLPNDRFSAERPEGSISTLTIQRTEQRDSAMYRCASSLGPGDYEQYFGPGTRLTVT.

This rearrangement joins TRBV19 to TRBJ2-3; TRBD2 matches at 7 bases. This CDR3 is built from 16 residues. V gave up 3 bases and J gave up 2 bases; unmatched junction bases: 8. CDR1 is LNHDA and CDR2 is SQIVND in the germline V gene (reference sequence). The CDR3 bases are TGTGCCAGTAGTATCACACGGACTAGTTCCACAGATACGCAGTATTTT. Amino acid sequence: CASSITRTSSTDTQYF.

V gene TRBV19 combines with J gene TRBJ2-4, with a weak D call TRBD1 (6 bases). CDR1 and CDR2 (germline): LNHDA, SQIVND (reference sequence). V was trimmed by 5 bases and J by 3 bases, leaving 11 bases between them. The CDR3 consists of 14 residues. The CDR3 loop reads CASSPGHLKNIQYF. The CDR3 bases are TGTGCCAGTAGTCCGGGACACCTCAAAAACATTCAGTACTTC.

The V call is TRBV11-3, the J call TRBJ2-1, with D perhaps given as TRBD1 or TRBD2 (5 bases each). The CDR3 is made up of 19 amino acids. Deletions cut 6 bases from V and 4 bases from J, with 28 bases between. Germline loops: CDR1 SGHNT, CDR2 YENEEA. The CDR3 sequence: CASRRGSRARDRLYNEQFF. The CDR3 nucleotides read TGTGCCAGCAGGAGAGGTTCACGGGCCCGGGACCGCCTGTACAATGAGCAGTTCTTC.

The chain combines TRBV5-1 with TRBJ2-1; perhaps TRBD2 as D (6 bases). The V gene's germline CDR1 is SGHRS and CDR2 YFSETQ. The V end lost 4 bases, the J end lost 4 bases, and 12 bases lay between the germline ends. This CDR3 has 14 residues. The CDR3 is CASSELADYNEQFF. CDR3 DNA sequence: TGCGCCAGCAGCGAACTAGCCGATTACAATGAGCAGTTCTTC.

The DNA of the CDR3 is TGTGCCAGCAGATTGGACGGGAACACTGAAGCTTTCTTT. Translation gives CASRLDGNTEAFF. The gene calls are TRBV6-1 and TRBJ1-1, with no clear D. This CDR3 is 13 amino acids long. Trimming shortened V by 6 bases and J by 1 base, and 9 bases separated the two germline ends. Germline-derived CDR1 and CDR2 are MNHNS and SASEGT.

This clone came up a few times. V usage is TRBV11-2 and J usage is TRBJ1-1, with 8 bases fitting TRBD1. After removal of 4 bases from V and 1 base from J, the junction contained 5 bases not matched to a gene. The CDR3 has 15 amino acids. Germline V gene data show CDR1 as SGHAT and CDR2 as FQNNGV. The CDR3 nucleotides read TGTGCCAGCAGCTCAGGGACAGGACGGAACACTGAAGCTTTCTTT. Amino acids: CASSSGTGRNTEAFF.

This chain uses TRBV9 with TRBJ2-3; TRBD1 is a possible D gene (5 bases). The CDR3 loop spans 16 amino acids. Trimming left V 4 bases short and J 0 bases short, with 15 bases between. Germline V gene data show CDR1 as SGDLS and CDR2 as YYNGEE. Here the CDR3 reads CASSLLGDPSTDTQYF. In nucleotides, the CDR3 is TGTGCCAGCAGCCTGTTAGGGGATCCTAGCACAGATACGCAGTATTTT.

The chain links TRBV28 to TRBJ2-5; 8 bases agree with TRBD2. The germline gives CDR1 MDHEN, CDR2 SYDVKM. V shed 4 bases and J 14 bases; nucleotides not matched to a gene: 9. This CDR3 is built from 12 residues. The CDR3 sequence: CASSYITSGPYF. CDR3 coding DNA: TGTGCCAGCAGTTACATCACTAGCGGACCATACTTC.

The chain recombines TRBV6-1 with TRBJ2-3; the match to TRBD1 covers 8 bases. The length of the CDR3 is 15 residues. Per the germline V gene, CDR1 is MNHNS and CDR2 is SASEGT. V was pared by 5 bases and J by 4 bases, with 8 bases of the junction left unmatched. CDR3 in DNA: TGTGCCAGCAGTCCACAGGACAGGGTACCAGATACGCAGTATTTT. This codes for CASSPQDRVPDTQYF.

The chain recombines TRBV29-1 with TRBJ1-4; D is uncertain. The CDR3 runs 13 residues. V lost 3 bases and J 14 bases, leaving 19 bases between the germline ends. Per germline, CDR1 SQVTM and CDR2 ANQGSEA. CDR3 sequence: CSVEGGRSSLLFF. Written as DNA, the CDR3 is TGCAGCGTTGAGGGAGGCAGGTCTTCCCTTCTGTTTTTT.

The CDR3 reads CASSVVALRTAFF. The CDR3 DNA sequence: TGTGCCAGCAGTGTTGTCGCACTCCGGACCGCTTTCTTT. The rearrangement uses TRBV2 and TRBJ1-1; D is undetermined. The CDR3 contains 13 residues. In germline, CDR1 is SNHLY, CDR2 FYNNEI. V was shortened by 4 bases and J by 11 bases, with 17 bases between the two germline ends.

This sequence joins TRBV30 and TRBJ2-7; 9 nucleotides match TRBD1. V shed 2 bases, J shed 5 bases, and the junction held 7 bases outside the gene matches. The CDR3 spans 14 residues. Looked up from germline, CDR1 is GTSNPN and CDR2 is SVGIG (reference sequence). The CDR3 reads CAWSPGTGLDEQYF. In nucleotides, the CDR3 is TGTGCCTGGAGTCCCGGGACAGGGCTGGACGAGCAGTACTTC.

The chain couples TRBV18 to TRBJ1-4, with a possible D match to TRBD1 (6 bases). The CDR3 has 14 residues. Trimming left V 1 base short and J 8 bases short, with 11 bases between. Germline V CDR1 and CDR2: KGHSH, LQKENI. CDR3 sequence reads: CASSPQTGWEKLFF. As DNA, the CDR3 is TGTGCCAGCTCACCACAGACAGGATGGGAAAAACTGTTTTTT.

CDR3 nucleotides: TGTGCCAGTAGCCCTCGGACAGGCGAAAAACTGTTTTTT. Its translation is CASSPRTGEKLFF. This chain connects TRBV19 to TRBJ1-4; TRBD1 matches at 7 bases. Germline values: CDR1 LNHDA, CDR2 SQIVND (reference sequence). V lost 6 bases to trimming and J lost 8 bases; unmatched junction nucleotides: 6. This CDR3 has 13 amino acids.

The V gene is TRBV7-3, the J gene TRBJ2-6; D assignment may be TRBD1 or TRBD2 (5 bases each). V lost 5 bases and J lost 0, with 17 bases in between. Looked up from germline, CDR1 is SGHTA and CDR2 is FQGTGA. CDR3 length equals 18 residues. CDR3: CASSDPGSPFSGANVLTF. The CDR3, as DNA: TGTGCCAGCAGCGATCCAGGGAGTCCCTTCTCTGGGGCCAACGTCCTGACTTTC.